This T cell receptor (beta chain) comes out of a study of PD-1 blockade in classical Hodgkin lymphoma (dated by TCRdb to the early 2020s). Study-level background: A peripheral blood immune signature of response to PD-1 blockade in classical Hodgkin lymphoma was defined using TCR beta sequencing and CyTOF.

The Qiagen DNeasy kit was used to extract genomic DNA both from unsorted PBMCs and from the negatively selected CD4+ and CD8+ fractions. TCR beta CDR3 regions were amplified by immunoSEQ multiplex PCR using primers annealing to V and J segments. A synthetic immune receptor repertoire was used to minimize amplification bias, and remaining bias was computationally removed after sequencing. The paper's data handling went like this. Repertoire diversity was quantified as the Shannon entropy index using custom Python scripts. Unsorted, CD4+ and CD8+ repertoires were analyzed separately, except for combined analyses in which CD4+ and CD8+ sequences were merged in silico. The source is immuneACCESS, and TCRdb retained only in-frame sequences with V and J called. Part of the clones is not carried over; for the studies checked, unresolved V genes explain less than half of this, and the remainder is unexplained. V and J calls and clone size are those listed in that table; D and trimming were worked out from the DNA. The sample table shows about 21,000 clones, and 90% to 95% are seen once. Roughly 5.1% of the sample is held by the ten biggest clonotypes.

Its CDR3 holds 15 amino acids, cysteine through phenylalanine. Just CDR3 DNA is preserved here, 45 bases in frame from base 1. At the junction V is shortened by 0 bases and J by 3 bases, with 11 bases in between. The germline V gene provides CDR1 MNHEY and CDR2 SVGAGI. The sample's time point, from its label and the paper: newly diagnosed, previously untreated cHL patient sample. To serve as a comparison group for the relapsed/refractory trial patients, PBMCs were sequenced from patients with newly diagnosed, previously untreated classical Hodgkin lymphoma. After peripheral blood was drawn into 8 mL Vacutainer Cell Preparation Tubes, PBMCs were isolated by centrifugation and then cryopreserved. The paper as a whole reports these results and caveats: Newly diagnosed patients were reported to have lower baseline TCR diversity than healthy donors, and relapsed/refractory patients were reported to have lower baseline TCR diversity still. The study was restricted to a single clinical trial cohort, and the causes of repertoire differences, possibly disease activity or prior therapy, were left undefined.

As regards this clone: Its antigen is currently not known. The record has no base qualities; no much larger clone is one base away.

This clonotype originated in a human donor with classical Hodgkin lymphoma. The rearranged segments are TRBV6-5 and TRBJ1-1, with no D gene named confidently. Sequences were obtained from peripheral blood mononuclear cells (PBMCs). CDR3 reads: CASSYSLSTHTEAFF. In nucleotides, the sequence is TGTGCCAGCAGTTACTCCCTGAGCACCCACACTGAAGCTTTCTTT.